This T cell receptor (beta chain) was documented in a study of T cells in Graves' hyperthyroidism and ophthalmopathy. There are 19 residues in the CDR3. After removal of 0 bases from V and 1 base from J, the junction contained 8 bases not matched to a gene. Looked up from germline, CDR1 is LGHNT and CDR2 is FRNRAP. From RNA transcripts, TCR beta CDR3 regions were amplified. The TCR CDR3 first-round RT-PCR relied on the HTBI primer set. TCRdb recomputed calls from the multiplex PCR reads with MiXCR, one row per CDR3 protein. The table lists some 420,000 distinct CDR3 sequences, roughly 13% of them singletons, with 5.3% in the top ten.

The specimen was blood. The clonotype was recovered from a woman aged 18 to 35 with Graves' hyperthyroidism. This chain uses TRBV12-5 with TRBJ2-2; TRBD2 aligns across 10 bases. The CDR3 here is CASGLVRRGLAKNTGELFF. The CDR3 DNA follows: TGTGCTAGTGGTTTGGTACGGAGGGGACTAGCGAAGAACACCGGGGAGCTGTTTTTT.